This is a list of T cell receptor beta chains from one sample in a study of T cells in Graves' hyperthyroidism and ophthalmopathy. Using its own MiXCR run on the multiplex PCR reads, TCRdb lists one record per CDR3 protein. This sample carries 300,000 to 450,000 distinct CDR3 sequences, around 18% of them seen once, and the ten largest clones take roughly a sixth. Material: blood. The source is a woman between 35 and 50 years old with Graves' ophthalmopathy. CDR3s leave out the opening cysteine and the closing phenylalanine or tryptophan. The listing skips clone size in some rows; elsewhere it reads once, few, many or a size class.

CDR3: ASSLAEGYIGYGYT
V: TRBV5-5
size: many

CDR3: SARDQGTDYGYT
V: TRBV20-1
size: -

CDR3: ASSSDRASYEQY
V: TRBV5-1
size: many

CDR3: ASGAGGPYEQY
V: TRBV27
size: many

CDR3: ASSVAGAAGELF
V: TRBV7-2
size: many

CDR3: ASSLAHSGGYEQY
V: TRBV6-5
size: many

CDR3: ASSLRGRNEAF
V: TRBV12-3/TRBV12-4
size: many

CDR3: AWSVGRVSYEQY
V: TRBV30
size: many

CDR3: ASSLARTGGVYEQY
V: TRBV7-9
size: many

CDR3: ASSPRDRGVGSPLH
V: TRBV11-2
size: -

CDR3: ASSAGVYGSNQPQH
V: TRBV12-3/TRBV12-4
size: many

CDR3: ASSFLQQETQY
V: TRBV7-2
size: -

CDR3: SARPQGAPGGSPLH
V: TRBV20-1
size: many

CDR3: ASSPILGLAGYYEQY
V: TRBV12-3/TRBV12-4
size: many

CDR3: ASSFRGRLNTGELF
V: TRBV12-3/TRBV12-4
size: many

CDR3: ASSTDRGLMNTEAF
V: TRBV5-1
size: many

CDR3: ASSEPRTPYGYT
V: TRBV25-1
size: many

CDR3: ASSPTTSGANVLT
V: TRBV28
size: many

CDR3: ASSYQDYEQY
V: TRBV12-3/TRBV12-4
size: -

CDR3: ASRSGTDYSNQPQH
V: TRBV27
size: many

CDR3: ASSLANSYNSPLH
V: TRBV12-3/TRBV12-4
size: -

CDR3: ASLGRDRVATEAF
V: TRBV10-3
size: few

CDR3: ASSAGGPVN
V: TRBV7-2
size: many

CDR3: ASIIPGRAGGEQY
V: TRBV6-5
size: few

CDR3: ASKGPTGELF
V: TRBV6-2/TRBV6-3
size: many

CDR3: ASSLRRYEQY
V: TRBV12-3/TRBV12-4
size: many

CDR3: ASSPGQHGYGYT
V: TRBV5-1
size: many

CDR3: ASSLNGDADTQY
V: TRBV27
size: many

CDR3: ASSIGGSWDRGAGELF
V: TRBV7-8
size: many

CDR3: ASSQESYTGELF
V: TRBV14
size: few

CDR3: SALQPGNTEAF
V: TRBV29-1
size: many

CDR3: ASRRMNTEAF
V: TRBV6-5
size: many

CDR3: ASSSWTVGNTIY
V: TRBV7-2
size: many

CDR3: ASSSRDASGSPQETQY
V: TRBV13
size: -

CDR3: SAPNPQGFDGYT
V: TRBV20-1
size: many

CDR3: ASSSDGETQY
V: TRBV19
size: many

CDR3: ASSKTSGRGYEQY
V: TRBV10-1
size: many

CDR3: SVVYRNTEAF
V: TRBV29-1
size: many

CDR3: ASSILGTGTGELF
V: TRBV6-1
size: many

CDR3: VSSFPTANTGELF
V: TRBV5-4
size: -

CDR3: ASSLQRRGARLSEQY
V: TRBV7-8
size: many

CDR3: ASSPLLETYEQY
V: TRBV28
size: many

CDR3: ASSPLGQGEETQY
V: TRBV12-3/TRBV12-4
size: once

CDR3: ASSFRDSRDYLGNTEAF
V: TRBV11-2
size: -

CDR3: ASQGNSGANVLT
V: TRBV7-2
size: -

CDR3: SANWQTYEQY
V: TRBV20-1
size: -

CDR3: ASTFEVNTEAF
V: TRBV7-9
size: many

CDR3: ASSPMGLNTEAF
V: TRBV12-3/TRBV12-4
size: many

CDR3: ASKGGLAGGPTDTQY
V: TRBV6-2/TRBV6-3
size: many

CDR3: ASTSASYEQY
V: TRBV6-1
size: -

CDR3: SVEDGVGDRVSTGANVLT
V: TRBV29-1
size: many

CDR3: ASRGFQETQY
V: TRBV27
size: many

CDR3: ASSLGLGNQPQH
V: TRBV12-3/TRBV12-4
size: many

CDR3: ASSFTTGFGYAGELF
V: TRBV27
size: many

CDR3: ASSLAQGPYEQYFGPGSCF
V: TRBV12-3/TRBV12-4
size: -

CDR3: ASSQPTSGGETQY
V: TRBV3-1
size: many

CDR3: ASTSGGDAF
V: TRBV19
size: -

CDR3: ASSYSGQGVV
V: TRBV6-5
size: few

CDR3: ASSWDREETQY
V: TRBV7-8
size: many